The present entry profiles one TCR beta chain with its context. CDR1 is MDHEN, CDR2 SYDVKM, per germline. There are 15 residues in the CDR3. This sample was taken from a study of shared clonotypes between healthy human individuals. It was at deep level that the assay was run. As originally analysed: ImmunoSEQ gave junction-only sequences without quality scores, so filtering differed. Sequencing was performed with immunoSEQ multiplex PCR; in TCRdb, only in-frame clones are kept and a portion is missing. The D gene and trimming were derived from the DNA, and the V and J assignments and clone size from that table. This sample carries roughly 480,000 clones, roughly 85% of them seen once, and the ten largest clones take 9.5% to 15%. The healthy adult donors were HIV-negative and reported no recent acute infections or vaccinations. Unsorted samples, those not sorted, used some 90 million PBMCs for genomic DNA.

The rearrangement uses TRBV28 and TRBJ2-5, with 9 bases fitting TRBD2. The J call could be wrong; TRBJ2-7 is a better fit for the DNA end. The sequencing sample was made of PBMCs. This clonotype was obtained from a woman aged 35 to 49 in good health. Some clones in this sample may be carry-over from other donors' samples. CDR3: CASSPATLLAGEQYF. CDR3 coding DNA: TGTGCCAGCAGTCCCGCGACCCTACTAGCGGGCGAGCAGTACTTC.